This entry lists 23 T cell receptor beta chains sequenced from one sample in a study of beta chain features in type 1 diabetes (dated by TCRdb to 2016 to 2018). Library creation used the immunoSEQ multiplex PCR assay. The entire amount of isolated RNA was reverse transcribed using the High Capacity cDNA Reverse Transcription Kit, so the sequenced TCRB transcripts were expressed ones. Sourced from immuneACCESS, this table was stored by TCRdb with only in-frame sequences that have V and J called. A share of the clones is absent; for the studies checked, an unresolved V gene accounts for under half, and the remainder has no known explanation. The sample table contains about 320,000 clones; only one count was recorded for 14% of them. Jointly, the top ten make up approximately 6.7% of the sample. Material: central memory CD4+ T cells from blood. The receptors here all came from a man aged 30 to 39 in good health.

Concerning this clone: Just one base apart from a much larger clone, this may be a read error. The chain is built from TRBV29-1 and TRBJ2-3; D possibly matches TRBD1 or TRBD2 (6 bases each). Per germline, CDR1 SQVTM and CDR2 ANQGSEA. CDR3 length: 13 residues. V lost 5 bases to trimming and J lost 4 bases, with 13 bases between them. The CDR3, as DNA: TGCAGCGTTACAAGGGGGGCATCAGATACGCAGTATTTT. This sequence encodes CSVTRGASDTQYF.

DNA of the CDR3: TGTGCCAGCGAGTTTGACTACCAAGAGACCCAGTACTTC. Residues: CASEFDYQETQYF. This chain joins TRBV6-5 and TRBJ2-5; no clear D. CDR3 size: 13 residues. Germline values: CDR1 MNHEY, CDR2 SVGAGI. V lost 8 bases to trimming and J lost 0 bases, with 10 bases between them.

This clone was counted only a few times. V gene TRBV25-1 combines with J gene TRBJ1-4; unclear D gene. The CDR3 is 14 amino acids. Germline V gene sequence: CDR1 MGHDK, CDR2 SYGVNS. Between the trimmed V and J ends, which lost 4 bases and 8 bases, there was a span of 14 bases. The CDR3 sequence: CASSVPNFSEKLFF. The CDR3 DNA reads TGTGCCAGCAGTGTTCCAAACTTTTCGGAAAAACTGTTTTTT.

This clone has only a few counts. V usage is TRBV7-8 and J usage is TRBJ2-2, with D unresolved. The V end lost 5 bases, the J end lost 3 bases, and 13 bases lay between the germline ends. The CDR3 loop spans 15 amino acids. Germline CDR1 SGHVS, CDR2 FQNEAQ. CDR3 region: CASSPLSVYTGELFF. DNA of the CDR3: TGTGCCAGCAGCCCCTTGTCAGTTTACACCGGGGAGCTGTTTTTT. Using reference TRBV7-8 and TRBJ2-2 for the parts outside the CDR3, the full variable domain is GAGVSQSPRYKVAKRGQDVALRCDPISGHVSLFWYQQALGQGPEFLTYFQNEAQLDKSGLPSDRFFAERPEGSVSTLKIQRTQQEDSAVYLCASSPLSVYTGELFFGEGSRLTVL.

This clone was counted between two and nine times. The chain links TRBV18 to TRBJ1-1; D ambiguous. Germline CDR1 and CDR2: KGHSH and LQKENI. Trimming left V 3 bases short and J 0 bases short, with 14 bases between. The CDR3 contains 16 residues. DNA for the CDR3: TGTGCCAGCTCACCCCGCCCCGGGCAGGTGAACACTGAAGCTTTCTTT. Protein sequence: CASSPRPGQVNTEAFF.

The chain recombines TRBV7-9 with TRBJ1-2; TRBD1 aligns across 7 bases. In germline, CDR1 is SEHNR, CDR2 FQNEAQ (reference sequence). Trimming took 2 bases from V and 8 from J; bases not matched to a gene: 17. There are 17 residues in the CDR3. CDR3 loop: CASSLRSTGFVSGGYTF. In DNA, the CDR3 is TGTGCCAGCAGCTTACGATCGACAGGGTTTGTTTCGGGGGGCTACACCTTC.

V and J are TRBV6-6 and TRBJ1-1; TRBD1 aligns across 7 bases. J gave up 9 bases and V 2 bases, and 3 bases lay outside the gene matches. Per the germline V gene, CDR1 is MNHNY and CDR2 is SVGAGI (reference sequence). CDR3 size: 12 residues. CDR3 nucleotide sequence: TGTGCCAGCAGTTACGGGGACAGAAAAGCTTTCTTT. Protein sequence: CASSYGDRKAFF.

This clone was counted between two and nine times. The J gene is TRBJ2-6, the V gene TRBV6-5; D gene ambiguous. Trimming left V 4 bases short and J 2 bases short, with 3 bases between. Germline CDR1 reads MNHEY; CDR2 reads SVGAGI. The CDR3 has 13 residues. The DNA for the CDR3 is TGTGCCAGCAGTTTCCCTGGGGCCAACGTCCTGACTTTC. Protein: CASSFPGANVLTF.

The table lists this clone with a few counts. The V and J genes are TRBV19 and TRBJ2-1; the match to TRBD2 covers 8 bases. The germline CDR1 and CDR2 sequences are LNHDA and SQIVND (reference sequence). This CDR3 is built from 15 residues. Losses at the gene ends were 6 bases for V and 1 base for J; bases not matched to a gene: 5. CDR3 amino acids: CASRRTSQSYNEQFF. Here the CDR3 DNA reads TGTGCCAGTAGGAGGACTAGCCAGTCCTACAATGAGCAGTTCTTC.

The rearrangement uses TRBV5-4 and TRBJ1-2; D not certain. In germline, CDR1 is SGHNT, CDR2 YYREEE (reference sequence). There are 15 residues in the CDR3. V lost 0 bases and J lost 7, with 16 bases in between. The CDR3 spells CASSLGASKASGYTF. In DNA, the CDR3 is TGTGCCAGCAGCTTGGGGGCATCGAAGGCGAGTGGCTACACCTTC.

For this clone: Different DNA sequences within this sample yield the same CDR3. The genes are TRBV6-5 and TRBJ1-1; D not resolved. In germline, CDR1 is MNHEY, CDR2 SVGAGI. Trimming removed 5 bases at V and 0 bases at J, with 7 bases between. The length of the CDR3 is 13 residues. In DNA form, the CDR3 reads TGTGCCAGCAGTGCTGCGGTGAACACTGAAGCTTTCTTT. This encodes CASSAAVNTEAFF.

The chain links TRBV15 to TRBJ1-6, with D perhaps TRBD1 (5 bases). The CDR3 has 15 amino acids. The V end lost 0 bases, the J end lost 10 bases, and 13 bases lay between the germline ends. The germline V gene has CDR1 LNHNV and CDR2 YYDKDF (reference sequence). The CDR3 loop reads CATSRDRVFGSPLHF. The CDR3 DNA follows: TGTGCCACCAGCAGAGACAGGGTGTTCGGGTCACCCCTCCACTTT.

This clone has more than one count but fewer than ten. The chain has TRBV11-2 and TRBJ2-3; no definite D call. Per the germline V gene, CDR1 is SGHAT and CDR2 is FQNNGV. The CDR3 is 15 amino acids. V dropped 1 base and J dropped 6 bases, with 14 bases sitting between them. CDR3 residues: CASSLANYLRDTQYF. For the CDR3, the DNA is TGTGCCAGCAGCTTAGCTAACTACCTGCGGGATACGCAGTATTTT.

Only a few counts were recorded for this clone. V is TRBV9 and J is TRBJ2-5, with D perhaps matching TRBD2 (5 bases). Germline-derived CDR1 and CDR2 are SGDLS and YYNGEE. The CDR3 loop spans 15 amino acids. V was trimmed by 0 bases and J by 2 bases, leaving 11 bases between them. The CDR3: CASSVEPGVQETQYF. CDR3 sequence (DNA): TGTGCCAGCAGCGTAGAACCCGGGGTGCAAGAGACCCAGTACTTC.

This clone was counted a few times. Other DNA sequences in the sample encode the same CDR3. V is TRBV11-2 and J is TRBJ2-3; unclear D gene. The CDR3 length is 12 residues. Trimming shortened V by 5 bases and J by 0 bases, and 3 bases separated the two germline ends. CDR1 SGHAT and CDR2 FQNNGV come from the germline V gene. The chain's CDR3 is CASSPSTDTQYF. The CDR3 nucleotides read TGTGCCAGCAGCCCGAGCACAGATACGCAGTATTTT.

The CDR3 nucleotides read TGTGCCAGTAGTATAGAAACCGGGACTAGCTCACAAGAGACCCAGTACTTC. It is translated as CASSIETGTSSQETQYF. The chain links TRBV19 to TRBJ2-5; TRBD2 matches at 9 bases. The germline V gene has CDR1 LNHDA and CDR2 SQIVND (reference sequence). This CDR3 region has 17 residues. Trimming at V came to 0 bases and at J to 2 bases, leaving 7 bases not matched to a gene. The full variable domain, rest sourced from reference TRBV19 and TRBJ2-5, is DGGITQSPKYLFRKEGQNVTLSCEQNLNHDAMYWYRQDPGQGLRLIYYSQIVNDFQKGDIAEGYSVSREKKESFPLTVTSAQKNPTAFYLCASSIETGTSSQETQYFGPGTRLLVL.

The J gene is TRBJ1-1, the V gene TRBV19; D unresolved. CDR1 and CDR2 (germline): LNHDA, SQIVND (reference sequence). The CDR3 length is 15 residues. Between the trimmed V and J ends, which lost 6 bases and 3 bases, there was a span of 17 bases. In nucleotides, the CDR3 is TGTGCCAGTAGGAAAGCGGACGTACGGGACACTGAAGCTTTCTTT. Translated, it gives CASRKADVRDTEAFF.

In its sample, this clone was seen once. The chain links TRBV5-1 to TRBJ2-7; 9 bases fit TRBD1. Trimming at V came to 3 bases and at J to 3 bases, leaving 7 bases not matched to a gene. Germline values: CDR1 SGHRS, CDR2 YFSETQ. CDR3 length equals 15 residues. CDR3 in DNA: TGCGCCAGCAGCTCGGGGACAGGGACGTTCTACGAGCAGTACGTC. It is translated as CASSSGTGTFYEQYV.

This rearrangement joins TRBV6-5 to TRBJ1-1; D is undetermined. The V gene's germline CDR1 is MNHEY and CDR2 SVGAGI. Trimming took off 7 bases at V and 0 bases at J, with 12 bases between the two ends. The CDR3 runs 14 residues. Written as DNA, the CDR3 is TGTGCCAGCAACGACGCCAGTATGAACACTGAAGCTTTCTTT. Protein: CASNDASMNTEAFF.

Many counts were recorded for this clone. V is TRBV9 and J is TRBJ1-1; D not resolved. Trimming removed 3 bases at V and 3 bases at J, with 9 bases between. CDR3 size: 13 residues. Germline assignment: CDR1 SGDLS and CDR2 YYNGEE. Here the CDR3 reads CASSADQDTEAFF. CDR3 bases: TGTGCCAGCAGCGCAGATCAAGACACTGAAGCTTTCTTT.

This clone was detected only a few times. The chain carries TRBV7-2 and TRBJ2-5, with 12 bases matching TRBD2. J was trimmed by 5 bases and V by 5 bases; bases with no gene match: 9. The CDR3 has 16 residues. Germline V gene sequence: CDR1 SGHTA, CDR2 FQGNSA. The CDR3 nucleotides read TGTGCCAGCAGCGCACTAGCGGGAGGCCCAAGCGAGACCCAGTACTTC. It encodes CASSALAGGPSETQYF.

This chain links TRBV7-2 with TRBJ1-2; TRBD1 is a possible D gene (6 bases). The germline V and J ends were trimmed by 5 bases and 7 bases, with 11 bases remaining between them. CDR1 is SGHTA and CDR2 is FQGNSA in the germline V gene. The CDR3 runs 12 residues. Here the CDR3 DNA reads TGTGCCAGCAGCAATACAGGGCCTGGCTACACCTTC. It translates to CASSNTGPGYTF.

This clone was seen a few times. V gene TRBV6-6 combines with J gene TRBJ2-7; 7 bases fit TRBD1. Germline CDR1 reads MNHNY; CDR2 reads SVGAGI (reference sequence). The CDR3 spans 13 residues. Losses at the gene ends were 6 bases for V and 5 bases for J; bases not matched to a gene: 7. For the CDR3, the DNA is TGTGCCAGCAGAAGGTTACAGGGGAACGAGCAGTACTTC. Translation: CASRRLQGNEQYF.